The entry below describes one T cell receptor beta chain. Repertoires were generated with immunoSEQ multiplex PCR, while TCRdb's copy carries only in-frame clones and drops some. The table lists about 1.1 million clones, 70% to 85% of them singletons. The data originate from a study of shared clonotypes between healthy human individuals. Germline V gives CDR1 KGHSH, CDR2 LQKENI. CDR3 length: 15 residues. V lost 3 bases to trimming and J lost 3 bases, with 14 bases between them. The chain has TRBV18 and TRBJ1-2; TRBD1 might be the D (6 bases). This TCR came from a man aged 18 to 29 in good health. Some clones in this sample may be carry-over from other donors' samples. The specimen sequenced was memory CD4+ T cells from PBMCs. The subset was: CD45RA-negative fraction. CDR3 coding DNA: TGTGCCAGCTCACCCTGGGCAGGGGCGGACTATGGCTACACCTTC. Translated, it gives CASSPWAGADYGYTF.